The text below deals with one T cell receptor beta chain. The antigen remains unidentified. The V gene end was trimmed by 3 bases and the J gene end by 0 bases; junction bases not matched to a gene: 5. The germline V gene encodes CDR1 SGHRS and CDR2 YFSETQ. The CDR3 length is 16 residues. The assay was immunoSEQ multiplex PCR, and TCRdb's table has in-frame clones only and misses some. The sample records 150,000 to 200,000 clones, around 90% being singletons. This sample was taken from a study of T cell responses to AZD1222 COVID-19 vaccine. Whole-study findings and limits: Across the whole spike, CD4 TCRs peaked at regions 160-218 and 743-854. Only 5 or 6 individuals given AZD1222 were seropositive at baseline.

The source of this sequence is an adult who received the AZD1222 COVID-19 vaccine. Sequenced material: peripheral blood, taken 28 days after the second AZD1222 dose. V usage is TRBV5-1 and J usage is TRBJ2-2; 7 bases are a match to TRBD1. The CDR3 here is CASSSSGTANTGELFF. CDR3 bases: TGCGCCAGCAGCTCCTCCGGGACAGCGAACACCGGGGAGCTGTTTTTT.